This entry concerns a single T cell receptor beta chain. What it binds is not known. This specimen comes from a study of T cell repertoires in cytomegalovirus infection. Study information: Epitope selection comprised recently identified HLA-C-restricted CMV epitopes and well-studied HLA-B-restricted CMV epitopes. Public signatures in TCR beta pointed to CMV infection and matching HLA type.

The study's findings and limits: The study found HLA-C-restricted CMV-specific TCR beta clonotypes dominating the ex vivo response.

This CDR3 has 15 amino acids. CDR1 is LGHNA, CDR2 YNFKEQ, per germline. The ends were cut back, 4 bases at V and 7 bases at J, with 20 bases in the middle. Via MiXCR, TCRdb re-called the reads, giving one row per CDR3 protein. The table has 680,000 or so distinct CDR3 sequences, about 33% seen once. The chain employs TRBV4-2 and TRBJ2-7; perhaps TRBD1 as D (6 bases). The source of this sequence is a human donor in good health (CMV status not recorded). Some clones in this sample may be carry-over from other donors' samples. The sample here was cultured PBMCs, taken from culture after CMV antigen stimulation. Here the CDR3 reads CASSLRQLQGDEQYF. The CDR3 DNA reads TGTGCCAGCAGCCTCAGACAACTACAGGGAGATGAGCAGTACTTC.